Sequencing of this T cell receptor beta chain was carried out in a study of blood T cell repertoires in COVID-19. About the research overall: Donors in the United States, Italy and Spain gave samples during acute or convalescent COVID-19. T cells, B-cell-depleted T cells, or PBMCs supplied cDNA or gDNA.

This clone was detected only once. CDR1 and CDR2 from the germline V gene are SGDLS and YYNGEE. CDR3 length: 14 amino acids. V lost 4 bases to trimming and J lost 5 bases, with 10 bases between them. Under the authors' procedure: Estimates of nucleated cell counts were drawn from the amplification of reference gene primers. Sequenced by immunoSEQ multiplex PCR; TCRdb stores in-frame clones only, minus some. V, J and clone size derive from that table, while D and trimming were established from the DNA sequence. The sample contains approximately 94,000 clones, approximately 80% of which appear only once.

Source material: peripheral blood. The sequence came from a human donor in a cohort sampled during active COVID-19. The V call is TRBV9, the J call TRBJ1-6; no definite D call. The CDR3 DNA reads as TGTGCCAGCAGCACTTTCATGGATAATTCACCCCTCCACTTT. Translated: CASSTFMDNSPLHF.